This TCR beta chain came from a study of CD8 T cells in Susac syndrome. An input of 0.5 to 1 ug of RNA was subjected to reverse transcription using random hexamers. With immunoSEQ multiplex PCR, TCR beta CDR3 was amplified across 54 Vbeta and 13 Jbeta. A single record per CDR3 protein comes from TCRdb applying MiXCR to the immunoSEQ multiplex PCR reads. The sample yields 150,000 to 200,000 distinct CDR3 sequences, approximately 96% seen once. This CDR3 is built from 14 residues. Germline-derived CDR1 and CDR2 are DFQATT and SNEGSKA (reference sequence). V was cut by 6 bases and J by 5 bases, with 19 bases left in between.

Sequencing was carried out using CD4+ T cells from PBMCs. The chain has TRBV20-1 and TRBJ2-5, with a weak D call TRBD2 (6 bases). This sequence originates from a human donor in good health. The CDR3 DNA reads as TGCAGTGCAACAAGTCGCGCGGGACTGGAGACCCAGTACTTC. It codes for CSATSRAGLETQYF.